The present entry profiles one TCR beta chain with its context. Authors' data handling: Quantification of nucleated cells was approximated via reference gene primer amplification. Repertoires were generated with immunoSEQ multiplex PCR, while TCRdb's copy carries only in-frame clones and drops some. The V and J calls and clone size are taken from that table; D and trimming were inferred from the DNA. The sample shows 160,000 or so clones, approximately 91% of them seen only once. The CDR3 runs 16 residues. Per germline, CDR1 PRHDT and CDR2 FYEKMQ (reference sequence). Trimming removed 5 bases from V and 4 bases from J, with 18 bases in between. The record originates from a study of blood T cell repertoires in COVID-19. Study in general: Acute and convalescent COVID-19 samples came from the United States, Italy and Spain.

Sequencing was done on a sample of peripheral blood. This sequence joins TRBV13 and TRBJ2-1; possible D gene TRBD1, 6 bases. The sequence came from a man aged 18 to 35 with acute or convalescent COVID-19. Here the CDR3 DNA reads TGTGCCAGCAGCCCCAACCAGGGGACCCTTTACAATGAGCAGTTCTTC. It translates to CASSPNQGTLYNEQFF.